One T cell receptor (beta chain) is described in this entry. The repertoire was sequenced with immunoSEQ multiplex PCR; TCRdb's copy has only in-frame clones and lacks some. The table records fewer than 350,000 clones, approximately 87% of them present only once. CDR3 length equals 15 residues. Per the germline V gene, CDR1 is MNHNS and CDR2 is SASEGT. Trimming pared 4 bases from V and 3 bases from J, leaving 14 bases between. The data were taken from a study of cytomegalovirus exposure and HLA in healthy donors. The sequence came from a woman younger than 35 in good health and CMV-seronegative. The chain has TRBV6-1 and TRBJ2-3; a possible D gene is TRBD2 (6 bases). Material: PBMCs. The CDR3 DNA sequence: TGTGCCAGCAGTGTGGAGGGGCTTCGAACAGATACGCAGTATTTT. Protein product: CASSVEGLRTDTQYF.